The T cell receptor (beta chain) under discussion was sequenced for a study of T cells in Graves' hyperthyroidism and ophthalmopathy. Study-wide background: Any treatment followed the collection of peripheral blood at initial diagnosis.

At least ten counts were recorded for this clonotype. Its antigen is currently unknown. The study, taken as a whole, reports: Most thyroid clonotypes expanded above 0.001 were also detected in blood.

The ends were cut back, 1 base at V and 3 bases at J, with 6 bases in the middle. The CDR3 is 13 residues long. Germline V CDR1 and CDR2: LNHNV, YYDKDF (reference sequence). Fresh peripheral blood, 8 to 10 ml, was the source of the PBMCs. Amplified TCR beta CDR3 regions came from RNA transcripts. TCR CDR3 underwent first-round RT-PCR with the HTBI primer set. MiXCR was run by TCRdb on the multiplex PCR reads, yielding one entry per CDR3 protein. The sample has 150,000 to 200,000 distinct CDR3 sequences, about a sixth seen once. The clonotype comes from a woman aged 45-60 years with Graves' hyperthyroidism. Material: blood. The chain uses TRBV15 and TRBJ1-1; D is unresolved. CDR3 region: CATSRVRDTEAFF. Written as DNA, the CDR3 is TGTGCCACCAGCAGAGTTCGGGACACTGAAGCTTTCTTT.